This is a list of T cell receptor beta chains from one sample in a study of blood T cell repertoires in COVID-19. TCRdb keeps only in-frame clones here, not all; method: immunoSEQ multiplex PCR. Of over 45,000 clones in the sample, over 80% were seen once. What was sequenced was peripheral blood. These receptors all come from a man aged 60-69 years with active COVID-19. CDR3s include the opening cysteine and the closing phenylalanine or tryptophan. Each record gives: V gene, CDR3 protein.

TRBV9 CASSASGREYEQYF
TRBV7-2 CASSPSRAADTQYF
TRBV28 CASSWDRGFYEQYF
TRBV4-3 CASSQDSPVTGGIDTEAFF
TRBV7-8 CASSKGRSGWNTEAFF
TRBV4-3 CASSQLPPGASTDTQYF
TRBV2 CASSEGGTQYF
TRBV11-2 CASSLLAGVRGQTQYF
TRBV4-3 CASSQDARGGIQETQYF
TRBV27 CASIPRTGLNTEAFF
TRBV10-3 CAIAAGGEYEQYF
TRBV5-1 CASSQEAAGGPGETQYF
TRBV10-3 CAISDLSLGTGELFF
TRBV11-3 CASSLTGGYEQYF
TRBV29-1 CSVDGLDGYTF
TRBV29-1 CSVGGGDYEQYF
TRBV6-2/TRBV6-3 CASSYSSGGYTGELFF
TRBV23-1 CASSRGGGLAGPSSYNEQFF
TRBV27 CASSIGNTGELFF
TRBV12-3/TRBV12-4 CASSRTGTYGYTF
TRBV10-3 CAISLSGALGNEQFF
TRBV5-1 CASRLTGGLNTEAFF
TRBV27 CASRILAGGGSYNEQFF
TRBV14 CASSQDDLPGENSYEQYF
TRBV6-6 CASSLQENTEAFF
TRBV27 CASRTGLDGYTF
TRBV19 CASSMGLPETQYF
TRBV4-2 CASSQDGTANQPQHF
TRBV16 CASSPDNARGDTQYF
TRBV4-3 CASSQGPGLAGLQETQYF
TRBV7-3 CASSPQAGTGTGELFF
TRBV6-5 CASSYRTPNYNEQFF
TRBV7-2 CASSLWDRGTGELFF
TRBV28 CASSSPSQGYEQYF
TRBV11-2 CASRTDSRETQYF
TRBV19 CASSILGYTEAFF
TRBV7-2 CASRVAGGSQYEQYF
TRBV6-1 CASSEEGAQYF
TRBV19 CASSTGDFGYGYTF
TRBV19 CASRSSGTYEQYF
TRBV5-1 CASSLESGRAYNEQFF
TRBV5-4 CASSLGEVYEQYF
TRBV5-1 CASSLRGTGGRSGNTIYF
TRBV5-1 CASSFSGYEQFF
TRBV5-4 CASSLEGSPGSEQYF
TRBV12-3/TRBV12-4 CASRSTGGGPQHF
TRBV5-1 CASSSGPGQLNYEQYF
TRBV7-8 CASTQTGTSQETQYF
TRBV27 CATKRSPFTEAFF
TRBV9 CASSPAGRYEQYF
TRBV21-1 CASSEDSPPSPLHF
TRBV5-1 CASSLRQGAYNEQFF
TRBV5-1 CASSLNPTSGGREETQYF
TRBV6-5 CASSYSAIPTGETQYF
TRBV11-3 CASSQGQADRETQYF